This record looks at one T cell receptor beta chain sequence and its context. Its antigen is unknown. Per-base quality was not reported, and no clone a single base away is much larger than it. Library generation was performed with the immunoSEQ multiplex PCR assay. Held by TCRdb, this immuneACCESS table contains in-frame sequences only and omits some clones. Under half of the omission traces to an unresolved V gene where checked; the cause of the rest is unknown. The sample table records 74,000 or so clones; 96% of these occur just once. 0.3% to 0.35% of the sample is taken by the ten largest. CDR1 GTSNPN and CDR2 SVGIG were looked up in the germline V gene (reference sequence). The CDR3, from cysteine to phenylalanine, totals 11 residues. Just CDR3 DNA is preserved here, 33 bases in frame from base 1. Trimming removed 7 bases from V and 6 bases from J; the gene matches leave 4 bases unexplained. The sample originates from a study of technical replicates of blood from a few donors (dated by TCRdb to 2015 to 2018).

Sequences were obtained from T cells isolated from PBMCs. Recombination linked TRBV30 to TRBJ2-7, with TRBD2 identical over 9 junction bases. This TCR was sampled from a human donor in good health. The DNA reads as follows: TGTGCCTTGACTAGCGGAGGCGAGCAGTACTTC. The resulting protein is CALTSGGEQYF.